This note documents a single TCR beta chain sequence. Per germline, CDR1 MNHEY and CDR2 SVGAGI. The CDR3 consists of 15 residues. The V gene end was trimmed by 6 bases and the J gene end by 4 bases; junction bases not matched to a gene: 5. Here immunoSEQ multiplex PCR was the method, and the copy in TCRdb shows in-frame clones only, minus some. This repertoire shows roughly 59,000 clones, 92% found once; its top ten account for about 1.8%. This sample was included in a study of control samples from healthy donors and cancer patients. This chain joins TRBV6-5 and TRBJ2-4; 11 bases fit TRBD2. The material sequenced was PBMCs. The TCR sequence derives from a man aged 35 to 55 with colorectal cancer. The DNA of the CDR3 is TGTGCCAGCAGCCCACTAGCGGGAGTTAAAAACATTCAGTACTTC. Protein sequence: CASSPLAGVKNIQYF.